The 16 T cell receptor beta chains below come from one sample, sequenced in a study of T cells after yellow fever vaccination. TCRdb used MiXCR to reprocess the 5' RACE reads, holding one entry per CDR3 protein. The sample has 300,000 to 350,000 distinct CDR3 sequences; around 3.9% are singletons. The material sequenced was PBMCs, taken 5 days after the yellow fever booster vaccination. The source of these receptors is a man in his late teens or twenties who received the YFV17D yellow fever vaccine.

The chain is built from TRBV15 and TRBJ2-1; TRBD2 matches at 8 bases. The junction had 7 bases not matched to a gene; V was cut back by 8 bases and J by 4 bases. This CDR3 has 14 amino acids. Germline CDR1 and CDR2: LNHNV and YYDKDF (reference sequence). CDR3 loop: CATSPGGGYNEQFF. The CDR3 DNA is TGTGCCACCTCCCCGGGCGGGGGGTACAATGAGCAGTTCTTC.

Ten or more counts support this clonotype. This sequence joins TRBV24-1 and TRBJ2-3, with D hard to call. CDR3 length: 12 amino acids. Trimming removed 1 base from V and 6 bases from J, with 4 bases in between. Germline V gives CDR1 KGHDR, CDR2 SFDVKD. The CDR3 DNA reads TGTGCCACCAGTGATTTCGGGGATACGCAGTATTTT. Residues: CATSDFGDTQYF.

The chain links TRBV18 to TRBJ2-1, with 7 bases fitting TRBD1. The CDR3 length is 12 residues. V lost 10 bases to trimming and J lost 4 bases; unmatched junction nucleotides: 4. Germline V gene lookup returns CDR1 KGHSH and CDR2 LQKENI. Written as DNA, the CDR3 is TGTGCCACGCAGGGGGAGTACAATGAGCAGTTCTTC. It specifies CATQGEYNEQFF.

This clonotype was found a few times. J is TRBJ2-2 and V is TRBV19, with D possibly matching TRBD1 (5 bases). CDR3 length equals 14 residues. Trimming pared 6 bases from V and 5 bases from J, leaving 13 bases between. CDR1 LNHDA and CDR2 SQIVND come from the germline V gene (reference sequence). As DNA, the CDR3 is TGTGCCAGTAGAGTCCAGGGTGGTACCGGGGAGCTGTTTTTT. This encodes CASRVQGGTGELFF.

This chain links TRBV18 with TRBJ2-1, with D hard to call. CDR3 length: 14 residues. Between the trimmed V and J ends, which lost 6 bases and 6 bases, there was a span of 15 bases. In germline, CDR1 is KGHSH, CDR2 LQKENI. The CDR3 DNA follows: TGTGCCAGCTCCCCGCTGGGAACCCCCAATGAGCAGTTCTTC. Its translation is CASSPLGTPNEQFF.

This chain links TRBV4-3 with TRBJ2-5; TRBD2 aligns across 8 bases. This CDR3 is built from 16 residues. V gave up 6 bases and J gave up 5 bases; unmatched junction bases: 14. CDR1 LGHNA and CDR2 YSLEER come from the germline V gene. CDR3 DNA: TGCGCCAGCAGTCCCGACGGGGGGGCGGTTTGGGAGACCCAGTACTTC. The encoded protein is CASSPDGGAVWETQYF.

This clonotype was detected a few times. The V gene is TRBV7-9, the J gene TRBJ2-5; TRBD2 agrees at 13 bases. Germline V lookup: CDR1 SEHNR, CDR2 FQNEAQ (reference sequence). The CDR3 loop spans 19 amino acids. The ends lost 1 base at V and 3 bases at J; junction bases unmatched: 11. CDR3 region: CASSLGRSKGLAGKETQYF. CDR3 coding DNA: TGTGCCAGCAGCTTAGGTCGGAGCAAGGGACTAGCGGGAAAAGAGACCCAGTACTTC.

This clonotype was seen repeatedly, ten times or more. V and J are TRBV7-6 and TRBJ2-3; D gene ambiguous. Trimming stripped 5 bases from V and 6 bases from J, with 12 bases between. The CDR3 is 13 residues long. CDR1 is SGHVS and CDR2 is FNYEAQ in the germline V gene. The CDR3 DNA is TGTGCCAGCAGCCCCGGTGCCTGGGATACGCAGTATTTT. Amino acids: CASSPGAWDTQYF.

This clonotype has at least ten counts. V is TRBV7-2 and J is TRBJ1-2; D uncertain. The germline V and J ends were trimmed by 1 base and 1 base, with 7 bases remaining between them. There are 14 residues in the CDR3. Germline loops: CDR1 SGHTA, CDR2 FQGNSA. CDR3 sequence reads: CASSLGGSNYGYTF. The CDR3 bases are TGTGCCAGCAGCTTAGGTGGCAGTAACTATGGCTACACCTTC.

This clonotype was seen a handful of times. One end of the junction fails to match germline, which may point to a read error. The J gene is TRBJ2-7, the V gene TRBV7-2, with D perhaps TRBD1 or TRBD2 (5 bases each). The germline V gene has CDR1 SGHTA and CDR2 FQGNSA. This CDR3 has 14 residues. The CDR3 here is CASSQTGTDDIRDF. As DNA, the CDR3 is TGTGCCAGCAGCCAAACCGGGACGGACGATATTAGGGACTTC.

The chain is built from TRBV4-1 and TRBJ2-5, with a tentative D call TRBD1 (6 bases). The CDR3 length is 15 residues. V lost 2 bases and J lost 2, with 12 bases in between. CDR1 is MGHRA, CDR2 YSYEKL, per germline. The CDR3 spells CASSQWLRGQETQYF. As DNA, the CDR3 is TGCGCCAGCAGCCAATGGCTTAGGGGGCAAGAGACCCAGTACTTC.

The chain has TRBV12-5 and TRBJ1-2; perhaps TRBD1 as D (5 bases). The CDR3 sequence is 14 residues long. The V and J ends lost 2 bases and 5 bases respectively, with 12 bases between them. CDR1 and CDR2 from the germline V gene are LGHNT and FRNRAP. The CDR3 sequence is CASGLRQRGYGYTF. The CDR3 DNA reads as TGTGCTAGTGGTTTGAGACAGAGGGGTTATGGCTACACCTTC.

The V call is TRBV6-5, the J call TRBJ1-2; TRBD1 agrees at 11 bases. This CDR3 has 13 residues. Germline CDR1 and CDR2: MNHEY and SVGAGI. Trimming removed 6 bases from V and 3 bases from J; junction bases left unmatched: 0. The CDR3 DNA sequence: TGTGCCAGCAGGGGACAGGGGGACTATGGCTACACCTTC. Translating gives CASRGQGDYGYTF.

The rearrangement uses TRBV3-1 and TRBJ1-1; a weak D match, TRBD1 (6 bases). Trimming pared 4 bases from V and 2 bases from J, leaving 11 bases between. The germline gives CDR1 LGHDT, CDR2 YNNKEL (reference sequence). CDR3 length: 14 residues. The CDR3 coding sequence is TGTGCCAGCAGCCGACAACAGGGTAACACTGAAGCTTTCTTT. It specifies CASSRQQGNTEAFF.

This clonotype has more than one count but fewer than ten. The V call is TRBV6-4, the J call TRBJ1-2, with D possibly TRBD1 on 5 matching bases. Per the germline V gene, CDR1 is MRHNA and CDR2 is SNTAGT. This CDR3 region has 16 residues. V was shortened by 0 bases and J by 6 bases, with 17 bases between the two germline ends. CDR3 region: CASSDSAGGKIDGYTF. CDR3 bases: TGTGCCAGCAGTGACTCCGCGGGGGGGAAGATAGATGGCTACACCTTC.

The chain couples TRBV20-1 to TRBJ2-2; 9 positions agree with TRBD1. V was clipped by 0 bases and J by 6 bases; unmatched bases: 8. This CDR3 has 16 amino acids. In germline, CDR1 is DFQATT, CDR2 SNEGSKA (reference sequence). The CDR3 DNA reads TGCAGTGCTAGAGATTCGGACAGGGGAAGTTCCGGGGAGCTGTTTTTT. Residues: CSARDSDRGSSGELFF.